The 28 T cell receptor beta chains given below trace back to one sample, sequenced in a study of blood T cell repertoires in COVID-19. TCRdb keeps only in-frame clones here, not all; method: immunoSEQ multiplex PCR. This table holds about 370,000 clones, 75% to 90% found once. Sample: PBMCs or T cells enriched from blood (not recorded which). The receptor source for this set is a man younger than 35 who had recovered from COVID-19.

The chain links TRBV6-2 or TRBV6-3 to TRBJ2-1; 10 bases line up with TRBD2. Looked up from germline, CDR1 is MNHEY and CDR2 is SVGEGT. J lost 8 bases, V lost 4 bases, and 8 bases had no gene match. The CDR3 length is 15 residues. The CDR3 nucleotides are TGTGCCAGCAGTTCCCGGAGCGGGGGGGCCGATGAGCAGTTCTTC. Translated, it gives CASSSRSGGADEQFF.

CDR3 coding DNA: TGCAGTGCTAGTTGGACAGGGGAAGGCGGCTACACCTTC. This translates into CSASWTGEGGYTF. The J gene is TRBJ1-2, the V gene TRBV20-1; the match to TRBD1 covers 9 bases. V dropped 3 bases and J dropped 8; count of bases not matched to a gene: 7. The CDR3 length is 13 residues. Germline CDR1 and CDR2: DFQATT and SNEGSKA (reference sequence).

The chain has TRBV28 and TRBJ1-4; 8 bases agree with TRBD1. V dropped 7 bases and J dropped 8; count of bases not matched to a gene: 9. Germline CDR1 and CDR2: MDHEN and SYDVKM. This CDR3 has 14 residues. The CDR3 bases are TGTGCCAGCAAGGAGCAGGGGGCTTGGGAAAAACTGTTTTTT. Translation: CASKEQGAWEKLFF.

This clone has a handful of counts. The chain recombines TRBV15 with TRBJ2-7; 9 nucleotides line up with TRBD1. CDR3 length equals 15 residues. J gave up 5 bases and V 2 bases, and 7 bases lay outside the gene matches. Germline CDR1 is LNHNV and CDR2 is YYDKDF (reference sequence). CDR3 protein: CATSRQQGAGHEQYF. DNA for the CDR3: TGTGCCACCAGCAGACAACAGGGGGCAGGCCACGAGCAGTACTTC.

The chain combines TRBV19 with TRBJ2-2, with 7 positions matching TRBD2. Trimming at V came to 1 base and at J to 1 base, leaving 0 bases not matched to a gene. The CDR3 has 15 residues. CDR1 is LNHDA, CDR2 SQIVND, per germline (reference sequence). The CDR3: CASSIAGGNTGELFF. CDR3 sequence (DNA): TGTGCCAGTAGTATAGCGGGAGGGAACACCGGGGAGCTGTTTTTT.

This chain joins TRBV9 and TRBJ2-1, with D perhaps matching TRBD1 (6 bases). Trimming left V 0 bases short and J 5 bases short, with 12 bases between. From germline, CDR1 is SGDLS and CDR2 YYNGEE. The CDR3 length is 15 residues. CDR3 nucleotides: TGTGCCAGCAGCGTAGCTCGGGACAATAACAATGAGCAGTTCTTC. Translation gives CASSVARDNNNEQFF.

Worth noting for this clone: The junction does not match germline at one end; this may be a read error. V and J are TRBV7-8 and TRBJ2-7; TRBD1 agrees at 8 bases. This CDR3 has 13 residues. Germline CDR1 is SGHVS and CDR2 is FQNEAQ. CDR3 in DNA: TGTGCCAGCAGCCCGGACAGGGTCTACGGGCAGTACTTC. This encodes CASSPDRVYGQYF.

The chain uses TRBV29-1 and TRBJ2-7; 8 positions agree with TRBD1. With V trimmed by 1 base and J by 5 bases, 7 bases remained unmatched. The CDR3 is made up of 14 amino acids. Germline CDR1 reads SQVTM; CDR2 reads ANQGSEA. The DNA for the CDR3 is TGCAGCGTTGAAGGTTGGCAGGGGGCTCACGAGCAGTACTTC. It yields the protein CSVEGWQGAHEQYF.

The chain has TRBV5-1 and TRBJ1-1; D is undetermined. V was clipped by 5 bases and J by 0 bases, with 8 bases between them. This CDR3 is built from 13 residues. CDR1 and CDR2 from the germline V gene are SGHRS and YFSETQ. This chain's CDR3 is CASSPQVNTEAFF. CDR3 nucleotides: TGCGCCAGCAGTCCGCAGGTGAACACTGAAGCTTTCTTT.

This rearrangement joins TRBV7-6 to TRBJ2-3, with 8 bases lining up with TRBD2. This CDR3 is 17 amino acids long. V lost 2 bases to trimming and J lost 3 bases; unmatched junction nucleotides: 10. CDR1 is SGHVS and CDR2 is FNYEAQ in the germline V gene. The CDR3 DNA reads TGTGCCAGCAGCTTAAGGGCAGCGGGAGTGGTAACAGATACGCAGTATTTT. Residues: CASSLRAAGVVTDTQYF.

The V gene is TRBV6-5, the J gene TRBJ1-2; TRBD1 might be the D (6 bases). CDR3 length: 11 residues. The V gene's germline CDR1 is MNHEY and CDR2 SVGAGI. V dropped 11 bases and J dropped 13 bases, with 20 bases sitting between them. The CDR3 coding sequence is TGTGCCCCCTTTGGAGGGGAGGGGGGCACCTTC. The encoded protein is CAPFGGEGGTF.

This chain connects TRBV18 to TRBJ2-5, with D tentatively TRBD1 (6 bases). Germline V gene lookup returns CDR1 KGHSH and CDR2 LQKENI. Trimming removed 0 bases from V and 2 bases from J, with 13 bases in between. The CDR3 is 16 residues long. CDR3 DNA sequence: TGTGCCAGCTCACCACCGGCACAGGGTTTACAAGAGACCCAGTACTTC. This codes for CASSPPAQGLQETQYF.

The chain carries TRBV12-5 and TRBJ1-2; no reliable D call. Per germline, CDR1 LGHNT and CDR2 FRNRAP. The V end lost 3 bases, the J end lost 7 bases, and 12 bases lay between the germline ends. The CDR3 length is 13 residues. The CDR3 coding sequence is TGTGCTAGTGGTTTAGGTGGCGGTCTTGGCTACACCTTC. This sequence encodes CASGLGGGLGYTF.

The chain joins TRBV6-5 to TRBJ1-6, with 10 bases fitting TRBD1. CDR1 MNHEY and CDR2 SVGAGI come from the germline V gene. V lost 7 bases and J lost 10; bases outside the gene matches: 4. CDR3 length: 13 amino acids. CDR3 DNA sequence: TGTGCCAGCAAGGGACAGGGGAACTCACCCCTCCACTTT. Translated: CASKGQGNSPLHF.

Notes on this clone: Different DNA sequences within this sample yield the same CDR3. The gene calls are TRBV6-4 and TRBJ1-1; 7 bases line up with TRBD1. Unmatched junction bases numbered 2, after V lost 6 bases and J lost 1 base. The CDR3 length is 13 residues. CDR1 is MRHNA and CDR2 is SNTAGT in the germline V gene. The CDR3 nucleotides are TGTGCCAGCAGGAGGACAGGGAACACTGAAGCTTTCTTT. It specifies CASRRTGNTEAFF.

The V gene is TRBV27, the J gene TRBJ1-2; maybe TRBD1 (5 bases). This CDR3 contains 15 residues. The germline CDR1 and CDR2 sequences are MNHEY and SMNVEV (reference sequence). The germline V and J ends were trimmed by 3 bases and 8 bases, with 19 bases remaining between them. CDR3 bases: TGTGCCAGCAGTTTCGGGGGTCAGGGTATGTGGGGCTACACCTTC. This sequence encodes CASSFGGQGMWGYTF.

The chain couples TRBV7-2 to TRBJ1-3, with a possible D match to TRBD1 (5 bases). The CDR3 is made up of 17 amino acids. V was cut by 1 base and J by 1 base, with 14 bases left in between. Germline CDR1 and CDR2: SGHTA and FQGNSA. The CDR3 loop is CASSLGYYGGSGNTIYF. CDR3 in DNA: TGTGCCAGCAGCTTAGGTTATTATGGGGGGTCTGGAAACACCATATATTTT.

This clone was seen only once. The V and J genes are TRBV14 and TRBJ1-5; 7 nucleotides line up with TRBD1. The germline V gene has CDR1 SGHDN and CDR2 FVKESK. The CDR3 sequence is 14 residues long. The V gene end was trimmed by 4 bases and the J gene end by 7 bases; junction bases not matched to a gene: 7. The DNA of the CDR3 is TGTGCCAGCAGCCCACAGGGGAATGGGCAGCCCCAGCATTTT. Translation: CASSPQGNGQPQHF.

The chain joins TRBV6-2 or TRBV6-3 to TRBJ1-5, with a weak D call TRBD1 (5 bases). The germline V and J ends were trimmed by 2 bases and 5 bases, with 13 bases remaining between them. This CDR3 is 15 amino acids long. Germline V gene sequence: CDR1 MNHEY, CDR2 SVGEGT. As DNA, the CDR3 is TGTGCCAGCAGTTACCGGGGGAAAAGGGATCAGCCCCAGCATTTT. This gives the protein CASSYRGKRDQPQHF.

The chain employs TRBV10-3 and TRBJ2-3; 11 bases agree with TRBD2. The CDR3 runs to 15 residues. The trim removed 10 bases at V and 2 bases at J, leaving 8 bases unmatched. Germline CDR1 reads ENHRY; CDR2 reads SYGVKD. The CDR3 is CATRTSGSPTDTQYF. The CDR3 DNA reads TGTGCCACCAGAACTAGCGGGAGCCCCACAGATACGCAGTATTTT.

This rearrangement joins TRBV23-1 to TRBJ1-2; D is ambiguous. TRBV23-1 is placed among ORFs of uncertain function. The CDR3 is made up of 16 amino acids. V dropped 2 bases and J dropped 8 bases, with 21 bases sitting between them. The CDR3 region is CASSQHTRLSGKGYTF. In DNA, the CDR3 is TGCGCCAGCAGTCAACATACACGGCTCTCGGGAAAAGGCTACACCTTC.

This clone has a single count. This sequence joins TRBV24-1 and TRBJ2-5, with 11 nucleotides matching TRBD2. V dropped 4 bases and J dropped 4; count of bases not matched to a gene: 4. This CDR3 has 15 amino acids. Germline V gene lookup returns CDR1 KGHDR and CDR2 SFDVKD. The CDR3 reads CATSDPGLAGETQYF. CDR3 bases: TGTGCCACCAGTGACCCAGGACTAGCGGGAGAGACCCAGTACTTC.

This chain uses TRBV9 with TRBJ2-3; D is undetermined. CDR1 is SGDLS, CDR2 YYNGEE, per germline. V lost 0 bases and J lost 2, with 10 bases in between. This CDR3 region has 15 residues. The CDR3 nucleotides are TGTGCCAGCAGCGTAGTTGGAGACCTCACAGATACGCAGTATTTT. Translating it yields CASSVVGDLTDTQYF. The full variable domain, with the rest looked up from reference TRBV9 and TRBJ2-3, is DSGVTQTPKHLITATGQRVTLRCSPRSGDLSVYWYQQSLDQGLQFLIQYYNGEERAKGNILERFSAQQFPDLHSELNLSSLELGDSALYFCASSVVGDLTDTQYFGPGTRLTVL.

The chain combines TRBV9 with TRBJ1-4; TRBD1 might be the D (5 bases). There are 15 residues in the CDR3. Germline V gene data show CDR1 as SGDLS and CDR2 as YYNGEE. V lost 2 bases and J 2 bases, leaving 10 bases between the germline ends. The CDR3: CASSVLGRTNEKLFF. The CDR3 nucleotides are TGTGCCAGCAGCGTCCTGGGGCGCACTAATGAAAAACTGTTTTTT.

The chain employs TRBV11-2 and TRBJ2-2, with 8 bases that match TRBD1. The CDR3 extends over 16 amino acids. Trimming cost V 5 bases and J 4 bases; bases outside gene matches: 9. CDR1 is SGHAT and CDR2 is FQNNGV in the germline V gene. CDR3 bases: TGTGCCAGCAGCCTTAACAGGGGGTCGAGCACCGGGGAGCTGTTTTTT. This gives the protein CASSLNRGSSTGELFF.

Turning to this clone: Other DNA sequences from this sample encode an identical CDR3 as well. V is TRBV4-1 and J is TRBJ1-5; D ambiguous. Trimming pared 3 bases from V and 4 bases from J, leaving 7 bases between. The CDR3 is made up of 13 amino acids. Looked up from germline, CDR1 is MGHRA and CDR2 is YSYEKL. The CDR3 region has the DNA TGCGCCAGCAGCCAGGCGAGGAATCAGCCCCAGCATTTT. Translated: CASSQARNQPQHF.

J is TRBJ2-1 and V is TRBV4-1; D is perhaps TRBD2 (6 bases). Germline V gene lookup returns CDR1 MGHRA and CDR2 YSYEKL. The CDR3 covers 15 residues. The V end lost 4 bases, the J end lost 8 bases, and 18 bases lay between the germline ends. The DNA for the CDR3 is TGCGCCAGCAGCCCCGCATGGGGGGAAGGGTATGAGCAGTTCTTC. Translating it yields CASSPAWGEGYEQFF.

The chain is built from TRBV5-1 and TRBJ2-2; TRBD2 aligns across 12 bases. V was pared by 4 bases and J by 6 bases, with 7 bases of the junction left unmatched. CDR1 and CDR2 (germline): SGHRS, YFSETQ. The CDR3 spans 16 residues. This chain's CDR3 is CASSPTSGSFPGELFF. The DNA of the CDR3 is TGCGCCAGCAGCCCGACTAGCGGGAGTTTCCCCGGGGAGCTGTTTTTT.